The source of this T cell receptor beta chain is a study of identical twins. One entry per CDR3 protein, called by TCRdb with MiXCR from the 5' RACE reads. The sample contains about 190,000 distinct CDR3 sequences, 15% of which appear only once. Regarding the study as a whole: Not following the same donors, the study drew its conclusions from cross-sectional statistical analysis.

This clonotype was seen only a few times. Its specificity is not known. Only healthy Caucasians were included as donors. The same data also contributed to another study, on T cells expressing NK-cell markers. Per that paper: Restriction of the sorted population to alpha-beta TCR T cells was achieved in several experiments with an anti-gamma-delta TCR antibody. These clonotypes additionally ranked first within the CD3+CD56-NKG2C+ fraction of a few donors.

Sequences were obtained from CD8+ T cells sorted from blood. The receptor's source is a woman under 30 in good health.

CDR3 residues: CATSSSLPTSSVSSGYNEQFF. The CDR3 bases are TGTGCCACCAGCAGTTCTCTTCCGACTAGCTCCGTAAGTAGTGGATACAATGAGCAGTTCTTC. The chain recombines TRBV15 with TRBJ2-1; TRBD2 aligns across 7 bases. In germline, CDR1 is LNHNV, CDR2 YYDKDF (reference sequence). The CDR3 length is 21 residues. V dropped 3 bases and J dropped 4; count of bases not matched to a gene: 24.